These 24 T cell receptor beta chains originate from one sample sequenced in a study of beta chain features in type 1 diabetes. Since all of the isolated RNA was reverse transcribed, expressed TCRB transcripts were what got sequenced. Assay used: immunoSEQ multiplex PCR; TCRdb lists only in-frame clones, some missing. The profile shows fewer than 650,000 clones, roughly 16% of them singletons. The specimen sequenced was naive CD4+ T cells from blood. The receptors here all came from a young man in good health.

This clone came up a few times. The rearrangement joins TRBV2 to TRBJ1-5; possible D gene TRBD1, 6 bases. V was pared by 4 bases and J by 5 bases, with 12 bases between. CDR1 and CDR2 (germline): SNHLY, FYNNEI. CDR3 length equals 14 residues. CDR3 region: CASSVSGGDQPQHF. DNA for the CDR3: TGTGCCAGCAGTGTAAGCGGGGGCGATCAGCCCCAGCATTTT.

In the case of this clone: One end of the junction is discordant with germline, which a read error may explain. The chain carries TRBV10-3 and TRBJ1-1, with TRBD1 as a possible D gene (6 bases). From germline, CDR1 is ENHRY and CDR2 SYGVKD. This CDR3 region has 15 residues. CDR3 amino acids: CAVRPPSGAITEAFF. In DNA form, the CDR3 reads TGTGCCGTCAGACCCCCCTCGGGGGCGATTACTGAAGCTTTCTTT.

This chain uses TRBV5-4 with TRBJ2-5, with 10 bases lining up with TRBD2. The CDR3 extends over 18 amino acids. Trimming removed 0 bases from V and 2 bases from J; junction bases left unmatched: 10. Germline CDR1 SGHNT, CDR2 YYREEE (reference sequence). The CDR3: CASSLGASGGPDQETQYF. In DNA, the CDR3 is TGTGCCAGCAGCTTGGGGGCTAGCGGGGGCCCGGATCAAGAGACCCAGTACTTC. The variable domain in full, completed from reference TRBV5-4 and TRBJ2-5, reads ETGVTQSPTHLIKTRGQQVTLRCSSQSGHNTVSWYQQALGQGPQFIFQYYREEENGRGNFPPRFSGLQFPNYSSELNVNALELDDSALYLCASSLGASGGPDQETQYFGPGTRLLVL.

Only a few counts were recorded for this clone. DNA of the CDR3: TGTGCCAGCTCACCGGGACTCGGCGAGCAGTACTTC. This gives the protein CASSPGLGEQYF. The V call is TRBV18, the J call TRBJ2-7; possibly TRBD2 for D (6 bases). Germline lookup yields CDR1 KGHSH and CDR2 LQKENI. This CDR3 region has 12 residues. The V end lost 3 bases, the J end lost 6 bases, and 9 bases lay between the germline ends.

This chain joins TRBV18 and TRBJ2-7, with 7 bases matching TRBD1. The germline V gene encodes CDR1 KGHSH and CDR2 LQKENI. V was clipped by 4 bases and J by 6 bases; unmatched bases: 21. This CDR3 contains 18 residues. The CDR3: CASSQGAGKGLRGFEQYF. CDR3 bases: TGTGCCAGCTCACAGGGGGCTGGTAAGGGCCTCAGGGGTTTCGAGCAGTACTTC.

The chain has TRBV4-3 and TRBJ2-5, with a possible D match to TRBD2 (5 bases). This CDR3 has 14 residues. Trimming cost V 4 bases and J 5 bases, with 14 bases left between them. CDR1 is LGHNA and CDR2 is YSLEER in the germline V gene. CDR3 region: CASSRMGARETQYF. DNA for the CDR3: TGCGCCAGCAGCCGGATGGGAGCCCGGGAGACCCAGTACTTC.

V is TRBV18 and J is TRBJ2-5; 7 positions match TRBD1. Germline-derived CDR1 and CDR2 are KGHSH and LQKENI. The CDR3 totals 13 residues. After removal of 2 bases from V and 5 bases from J, the junction contained 2 bases not matched to a gene. The CDR3 spells CASSPYRGETQYF. Written as DNA, the CDR3 is TGTGCCAGCTCACCATACAGGGGCGAGACCCAGTACTTC. The whole variable domain, remainder taken from reference TRBV18 and TRBJ2-5, is NAGVMQNPRHLVRRRGQEARLRCSPMKGHSHVYWYRQLPEEGLKFMVYLQKENIIDESGMPKERFSAEFPKEGPSILRIQQVVRGDSAAYFCASSPYRGETQYFGPGTRLLVL.

The chain employs TRBV6-5 and TRBJ1-5, with D perhaps matching TRBD1 (5 bases). The germline V and J ends were trimmed by 8 bases and 5 bases, with 16 bases remaining between them. The CDR3 loop spans 14 amino acids. Germline CDR1 is MNHEY and CDR2 is SVGAGI. CDR3 amino acids: CASADTLWDQPQHF. CDR3 sequence (DNA): TGTGCCAGCGCGGACACTCTCTGGGATCAGCCCCAGCATTTT.

This clone has just a few counts. This chain uses TRBV7-2 with TRBJ1-5; tentatively, D is TRBD1 (6 bases). Trimming took 5 bases from V and 7 from J, leaving 18 bases between them. The CDR3 covers 15 residues. The germline gives CDR1 SGHTA, CDR2 FQGNSA. The CDR3 here is CASSETRQVEQPQHF. The CDR3 DNA sequence: TGTGCCAGCAGCGAGACCCGACAGGTAGAGCAGCCCCAGCATTTT. Drawing the rest from reference TRBV7-2 and TRBJ1-5, the complete variable domain is GAGVSQSPSNKVTEKGKDVELRCDPISGHTALYWYRQSLGQGLEFLIYFQGNSAPDKSGLPSDRFSAERTGGSVSTLTIQRTQQEDSAVYLCASSETRQVEQPQHFGDGTRLSIL.

Comment on this clone: Within the sample, other DNA sequences also encode this same CDR3. The rearrangement uses TRBV28 and TRBJ1-2; D is unclear. This CDR3 is 12 amino acids long. V was pared by 3 bases and J by 4 bases, with 6 bases between. CDR1 MDHEN and CDR2 SYDVKM come from the germline V gene. CDR3 sequence reads: CASSLGGYGYTF. The CDR3 DNA reads as TGTGCCAGCAGTTTGGGTGGCTATGGCTACACCTTC.

V and J are TRBV10-3 and TRBJ2-3; D possibly corresponds to TRBD2 (5 bases). Trimming pared 4 bases from V and 5 bases from J, leaving 19 bases between. There are 16 residues in the CDR3. Germline V lookup: CDR1 ENHRY, CDR2 SYGVKD. The CDR3 loop reads CAISALARRLGDTQYF. The CDR3 coding sequence is TGTGCCATCAGTGCATTAGCGCGGAGGCTGGGAGATACGCAGTATTTT.

This clone occurred a few times. This sequence joins TRBV5-4 and TRBJ2-7, with D possibly TRBD1 on 5 matching bases. The CDR3 covers 14 residues. Germline values: CDR1 SGHNT, CDR2 YYREEE (reference sequence). V lost 4 bases to trimming and J lost 0 bases, with 11 bases between them. This chain's CDR3 is CASSVDISSYEQYF. In nucleotides, the CDR3 is TGTGCCAGCAGCGTGGACATTAGCTCCTACGAGCAGTACTTC. The full variable domain, with the rest looked up from reference TRBV5-4 and TRBJ2-7, is ETGVTQSPTHLIKTRGQQVTLRCSSQSGHNTVSWYQQALGQGPQFIFQYYREEENGRGNFPPRFSGLQFPNYSSELNVNALELDDSALYLCASSVDISSYEQYFGPGTRLTVT.

This clone was seen a few times. The chain recombines TRBV5-4 with TRBJ2-3; D is unresolved. Between the trimmed V and J ends, which lost 1 base and 3 bases, there was a span of 12 bases. The germline V gene encodes CDR1 SGHNT and CDR2 YYREEE (reference sequence). The CDR3 extends over 15 amino acids. The CDR3 DNA is TGTGCCAGCAGCTTGCCCCAAATGGGGACAGATACGCAGTATTTT. Its protein product is CASSLPQMGTDTQYF. Variable domain in full (rest from reference TRBV5-4 and TRBJ2-3): ETGVTQSPTHLIKTRGQQVTLRCSSQSGHNTVSWYQQALGQGPQFIFQYYREEENGRGNFPPRFSGLQFPNYSSELNVNALELDDSALYLCASSLPQMGTDTQYFGPGTRLTVL.

CDR3 nucleotides: TGCGCCAGCAGCCGCATGAACACTGAAGCTTTCTTT. Encoded protein: CASSRMNTEAFF. This chain connects TRBV5-1 to TRBJ1-1; no firm D call. CDR1 and CDR2 (germline): SGHRS, YFSETQ. Trimming pared 4 bases from V and 0 bases from J, leaving 4 bases between. The CDR3 has 12 amino acids.

This clone was counted only a few times. This chain joins TRBV9 and TRBJ2-6; D may match TRBD1 or TRBD2 (5 bases each). Germline-derived CDR1 and CDR2 are SGDLS and YYNGEE. The V gene lost 3 bases and the J gene lost 0 bases, with 16 bases spanning the gap. The CDR3 runs to 18 residues. In DNA form, the CDR3 reads TGTGCCAGCAGCGCTAGACAGACTACCACCTCTGGGGCCAACGTCCTGACTTTC. Protein product: CASSARQTTTSGANVLTF.

This clone was recorded a few times. The J gene is TRBJ1-1, the V gene TRBV11-2; D gene unclear. V was cut by 0 bases and J by 4 bases, with 9 bases left in between. CDR1 and CDR2 (germline): SGHAT, FQNNGV. The CDR3 contains 14 residues. CDR3 nucleotide sequence: TGTGCCAGCAGCTTAGAGGGTAGGTTCACTGAAGCTTTCTTT. Its protein product is CASSLEGRFTEAFF.

The chain recombines TRBV15 with TRBJ1-1; no reliable D call. Per the germline V gene, CDR1 is LNHNV and CDR2 is YYDKDF (reference sequence). The V end was cut by 0 bases, the J end by 6 bases, with 5 bases between. The CDR3 is 12 amino acids. In DNA form, the CDR3 reads TGTGCCACCAGCAGAGATAGGTCTGAAGCTTTCTTT. Residues: CATSRDRSEAFF.

This clone showed up just a few times. Compared with germline, one end of the junction differs, possibly owing to a read error. The rearrangement links TRBV7-7 to TRBJ2-5; 7 bases match TRBD2. Germline V CDR1 and CDR2: SSHAT, FNYEAQ (reference sequence). The CDR3 is made up of 14 amino acids. The CDR3 region is CASSLPGGQETQYF. As DNA, the CDR3 is TGTGCTAGCAGCTTGCCGGGGGGCCAAGAGACCCAGTACTTC.

This sequence joins TRBV29-1 and TRBJ1-2; D gene uncertain. Trimming pared 4 bases from V and 4 bases from J, leaving 13 bases between. CDR1 and CDR2 from the germline V gene are SQVTM and ANQGSEA. This CDR3 comprises 13 residues. CDR3: CSVGMGEGYGYTF. CDR3 DNA: TGCAGCGTTGGAATGGGCGAGGGCTATGGCTACACCTTC.

This clone was found a few times. The genes are TRBV30 and TRBJ1-3, with no clear D. V lost 4 bases and J lost 4, with 8 bases in between. The germline V gene encodes CDR1 GTSNPN and CDR2 SVGIG (reference sequence). The CDR3 is 12 residues long. The CDR3 spells CAWMPGGNTIYF. The CDR3 DNA follows: TGTGCCTGGATGCCTGGAGGAAACACCATATATTTT.

The V call is TRBV7-7, the J call TRBJ2-3, with TRBD1 as a possible D gene (7 bases). The CDR3 has 18 amino acids. Germline CDR1 reads SSHAT; CDR2 reads FNYEAQ (reference sequence). Trimming took off 1 base at V and 1 base at J, with 18 bases between the two ends. The CDR3 nucleotides read TGTGCCAGCAGCTTAGGTTTGGTCAGGGGGGTCGGCACAGATACGCAGTATTTT. It is translated as CASSLGLVRGVGTDTQYF.

This clone was seen a few times. The J gene is TRBJ1-1, the V gene TRBV7-2, with a weak D call TRBD1 (6 bases). Per the germline V gene, CDR1 is SGHTA and CDR2 is FQGNSA. This CDR3 contains 13 residues. The ends were cut back, 7 bases at V and 0 bases at J, with 9 bases in the middle. The DNA of the CDR3 is TGTGCCAGCAAGAGGGGGATGAACACTGAAGCTTTCTTT. Its translation is CASKRGMNTEAFF.

The DNA for the CDR3 is TGTGCCAGCAGACCCCATCGGGGGGCCGGACAGGGTGAGCAGTTCTTC. Its translation: CASRPHRGAGQGEQFF. V gene TRBV2 combines with J gene TRBJ2-1, with D possibly matching TRBD1 (8 bases). In germline, CDR1 is SNHLY, CDR2 FYNNEI. This CDR3 has 16 amino acids. Trimming shortened V by 6 bases and J by 9 bases, and 24 bases separated the two germline ends.

This clone was picked up a small number of times. This chain links TRBV10-3 with TRBJ2-7; D possibly uses TRBD1 or TRBD2 (7 bases each). The V end was cut by 8 bases, the J end by 1 base, with 15 bases between. The germline CDR1 and CDR2 sequences are ENHRY and SYGVKD. This CDR3 comprises 14 residues. Written as DNA, the CDR3 is TGTGCCATCGAGCGGGACAGAAGTTCCTACGAGCAGTACTTC. As protein: CAIERDRSSYEQYF.